These 31 T cell receptor beta chains originate from one sample sequenced in a study of T-cell reconstitution after alpha-beta-depleted transplantation in children. Preparing the TCRbeta library involved the use of unique molecular identifiers. MiXCR, applied by TCRdb to the PCR reads, yields one record per CDR3 protein. The data show 500,000 to 600,000 distinct CDR3 sequences, approximately 29% seen once. Source: PBMCs from the stem cell graft donor, taken from the stem cell graft. These receptors originate from a human donor who donated a stem cell graft to a child with aplastic anemia.

The J gene is TRBJ2-1, the V gene TRBV5-5; 7 nucleotides align to TRBD2. The CDR3 is made up of 15 amino acids. V shed 0 bases, J shed 6 bases, and the junction held 6 bases outside the gene matches. Germline-derived CDR1 and CDR2 are SGHKS and YYEKEE (reference sequence). CDR3 DNA sequence: TGTGCCAGCAGCTTGGCACTAGCGCTGGTCAATGAGCAGTTCTTC. This translates into CASSLALALVNEQFF.

This clonotype was observed a single time. The chain couples TRBV4-3 to TRBJ1-1; 9 bases agree with TRBD1. The CDR3 length is 16 residues. V lost 2 bases to trimming and J lost 5 bases; unmatched junction nucleotides: 9. Germline loops: CDR1 LGHNA, CDR2 YSLEER. This chain's CDR3 is CASSQPTQGARTEAFF. In DNA form, the CDR3 reads TGCGCCAGCAGCCAACCCACACAGGGGGCAAGAACTGAAGCTTTCTTT.

The chain carries TRBV12-3 or TRBV12-4 and TRBJ1-5; D is unclear. There are 15 residues in the CDR3. The ends were cut back, 5 bases at V and 0 bases at J, with 11 bases in the middle. The CDR3: CASSLVGHSNQPQHF. The CDR3 nucleotides are TGTGCCAGCAGTCTGGTTGGTCATAGCAATCAGCCCCAGCATTTT.

The V gene is TRBV24-1, the J gene TRBJ2-3, with D perhaps TRBD1 (6 bases). Trimming pared 4 bases from V and 2 bases from J, leaving 15 bases between. CDR1 and CDR2 (germline): KGHDR, SFDVKD. The CDR3 has 16 amino acids. CDR3: CATSDPTTGFTDTQYF. The CDR3 region has the DNA TGTGCCACCAGTGACCCTACCACAGGGTTCACAGATACGCAGTATTTT.

This clonotype was counted between two and nine times. The rearrangement joins TRBV27 to TRBJ2-7; TRBD1 is a possible D gene (6 bases). The CDR3 runs to 15 residues. Germline V lookup: CDR1 MNHEY, CDR2 SMNVEV (reference sequence). V lost 3 bases to trimming and J lost 3 bases, with 15 bases between them. Here the CDR3 DNA reads TGTGCCAGCAGTTTCGCGAGGCAGGGGATCTACGAGCAGTACTTC. Protein: CASSFARQGIYEQYF.

This chain uses TRBV15 with TRBJ1-1; D gene uncertain. The CDR3 extends over 14 amino acids. The germline V gene encodes CDR1 LNHNV and CDR2 YYDKDF (reference sequence). Trimming removed 5 bases from V and 1 base from J, with 11 bases in between. This chain's CDR3 is CATSRDTSNTEAFF. The CDR3 nucleotides read TGTGCCACCAGCCGCGACACCTCGAACACTGAAGCTTTCTTT.

The CDR3 protein is CASSAAWDSPQDTQYF. CDR3 coding DNA: TGTGCCAGCAGCGCCGCCTGGGACTCTCCACAAGATACGCAGTATTTT. This chain links TRBV28 with TRBJ2-3; perhaps TRBD2 as D (6 bases). The CDR3 totals 16 residues. Trimming removed 6 bases at V and 5 bases at J, with 21 bases between. Germline V gene data show CDR1 as MDHEN and CDR2 as SYDVKM.

The chain joins TRBV7-9 to TRBJ1-4; a possible D gene is TRBD1 (5 bases). Germline lookup yields CDR1 SEHNR and CDR2 FQNEAQ (reference sequence). The CDR3 is 15 amino acids. With 5 bases removed from V and 7 bases from J, the gap between germline ends came to 17 bases. The CDR3, as DNA: TGTGCCAGCAGCCTCCTGACTTCACAGGCTGAAAAACTGTTTTTT. It yields the protein CASSLLTSQAEKLFF.

This rearrangement joins TRBV27 to TRBJ2-2, with 10 bases fitting TRBD1. The CDR3 consists of 17 residues. CDR1 MNHEY and CDR2 SMNVEV come from the germline V gene (reference sequence). With V trimmed by 6 bases and J by 3 bases, 10 bases remained unmatched. Here the CDR3 reads CASSLGPGTGDTGELFF. The CDR3 DNA is TGTGCCAGCAGCCTAGGCCCCGGGACAGGGGACACCGGGGAGCTGTTTTTT.

There are a few counts of this clonotype. This chain joins TRBV24-1 and TRBJ2-1; TRBD2 agrees at 7 bases. Unmatched junction bases numbered 7, after V lost 4 bases and J lost 5 bases. The V gene's germline CDR1 is KGHDR and CDR2 SFDVKD. The CDR3 runs to 15 residues. The CDR3 nucleotides are TGTGCCACCAGTGACCTAAGCGGGGATAACAATGAGCAGTTCTTC. This codes for CATSDLSGDNNEQFF.

The V call is TRBV5-1, the J call TRBJ2-1, with 9 nucleotides matching TRBD2. Germline lookup yields CDR1 SGHRS and CDR2 YFSETQ. This CDR3 has 15 amino acids. The trim removed 0 bases at V and 8 bases at J, leaving 6 bases unmatched. The CDR3 DNA reads TGCGCCAGCAGCTTGGATCTAGCGGGAAGGGATGAGCAGTTCTTC. This gives the protein CASSLDLAGRDEQFF.

This clonotype was seen a handful of times. This chain joins TRBV20-1 and TRBJ2-1; maybe TRBD2 (6 bases). The germline V gene encodes CDR1 DFQATT and CDR2 SNEGSKA (reference sequence). This CDR3 has 14 amino acids. V lost 3 bases and J lost 7, with 16 bases in between. The CDR3 loop is CSARAATSGNEQFF. The CDR3 DNA reads TGCAGTGCTAGGGCCGCGACTAGTGGTAATGAGCAGTTCTTC.

This clonotype came up once. The chain employs TRBV21-1 and TRBJ2-7; the table's TRBD1 call for D was not verified on the DNA. TRBV21-1 is deemed a pseudogene. The CDR3 runs to 15 residues. The CDR3 DNA reads as TGTGCCAGCAGCAAAGCGACAGGGGGGAAGTTTGAGCAGTACGTC. This encodes CASSKATGGKFEQYV.

The chain carries TRBV20-1 and TRBJ2-1; D is unresolved. CDR1 and CDR2 (germline): DFQATT, SNEGSKA (reference sequence). The V gene lost 1 base and the J gene lost 8 bases, with 6 bases spanning the gap. The CDR3 length is 11 residues. The CDR3, as DNA: TGCAGTGCTAGAGTTGACGATGAGCAGTTCTTC. Protein: CSARVDDEQFF.

This clonotype appeared a few times. The chain links TRBV30 to TRBJ2-6; D not resolved. Trimming stripped 0 bases from V and 4 bases from J, with 16 bases between. Looked up from germline, CDR1 is GTSNPN and CDR2 is SVGIG (reference sequence). The CDR3 covers 17 residues. Here the CDR3 DNA reads TGTGCCTGGAGTGTACGGCTTATCAGCTCGGGGGCCAACGTCCTGACTTTC. Its protein is CAWSVRLISSGANVLTF.

This chain uses TRBV19 with TRBJ2-2; D is unclear. The V end lost 3 bases, the J end lost 1 base, and 6 bases lay between the germline ends. The germline CDR1 and CDR2 sequences are LNHDA and SQIVND (reference sequence). The CDR3 has 14 amino acids. CDR3 nucleotide sequence: TGTGCCAGTAGTATCCTCGGGAACACCGGGGAGCTGTTTTTT. Its protein is CASSILGNTGELFF.

This clonotype was counted a few times. The chain recombines TRBV11-3 with TRBJ2-1; 10 nucleotides agree with TRBD2. The CDR3 contains 16 residues. After removal of 6 bases from V and 6 bases from J, the junction contained 11 bases not matched to a gene. Germline-derived CDR1 and CDR2 are SGHNT and YENEEA. This CDR3 is CASSFLLAGIGNEQFF. The DNA for the CDR3 is TGTGCCAGCAGTTTTCTACTAGCGGGAATTGGCAATGAGCAGTTCTTC.

This chain links TRBV29-1 with TRBJ1-4; no reliable D call. The CDR3 has 16 amino acids. Trimming pared 6 bases from V and 0 bases from J, leaving 17 bases between. Germline assignment: CDR1 SQVTM and CDR2 ANQGSEA. The CDR3 loop reads CSVYIGPIATNEKLFF. DNA of the CDR3: TGCAGCGTCTACATTGGCCCCATTGCAACTAATGAAAAACTGTTTTTT.

The gene calls are TRBV25-1 and TRBJ1-2; no firm D call. In germline, CDR1 is MGHDK, CDR2 SYGVNS. V gave up 3 bases and J gave up 0 bases, with 11 bases separating them. This CDR3 comprises 15 residues. The CDR3 nucleotides read TGTGCCAGCAGTGAGACTCCCGGGACTAACTATGGCTACACCTTC. It is translated as CASSETPGTNYGYTF.

V is TRBV28 and J is TRBJ1-2; the D gene is possibly TRBD1 (6 bases). This CDR3 is 13 amino acids long. Per the germline V gene, CDR1 is MDHEN and CDR2 is SYDVKM. Trimming removed 4 bases from V and 5 bases from J, with 11 bases in between. The CDR3 spells CASSSTGYYGYTF. CDR3 in DNA: TGTGCCAGCAGTTCTACAGGGTATTATGGCTACACCTTC.

The V gene is TRBV20-1, the J gene TRBJ1-4; tentatively, D is TRBD1 (5 bases). CDR1 DFQATT and CDR2 SNEGSKA come from the germline V gene (reference sequence). Deletions cut 5 bases from V and 8 bases from J, with 21 bases between. This CDR3 is built from 15 residues. CDR3 amino acids: CSAPEGGREGEKLFF. As DNA, the CDR3 is TGCAGTGCTCCCGAAGGCGGCAGGGAAGGAGAAAAACTGTTTTTT.

V is TRBV12-3 or TRBV12-4 and J is TRBJ2-3, with D unresolved. V was cut by 2 bases and J by 4 bases, with 4 bases left in between. This CDR3 region has 12 residues. The chain's CDR3 is CASSLHADTQYF. The CDR3 nucleotides are TGTGCCAGCAGTTTACACGCAGATACGCAGTATTTT.

The gene calls are TRBV28 and TRBJ2-1, with no clear D. Germline values: CDR1 MDHEN, CDR2 SYDVKM. V gave up 3 bases and J gave up 10 bases, with 16 bases separating them. The CDR3 sequence is 14 residues long. CDR3 sequence: CASSFHSGSSEQFF. The CDR3 region has the DNA TGTGCCAGCAGTTTCCACTCCGGGTCCTCAGAGCAGTTCTTC.

The sample holds a few counts of this clonotype. V usage is TRBV5-4 and J usage is TRBJ1-1; tentative D call: TRBD1 (6 bases). Between the trimmed V and J ends, which lost 2 bases and 1 base, there was a span of 15 bases. The V gene's germline CDR1 is SGHNT and CDR2 YYREEE (reference sequence). This CDR3 contains 16 residues. CDR3 protein: CASSFKGVNRNTEAFF. CDR3 nucleotides: TGTGCCAGCAGCTTTAAGGGGGTTAATCGGAACACTGAAGCTTTCTTT. Full variable domain (missing parts from reference TRBV5-4 and TRBJ1-1): ETGVTQSPTHLIKTRGQQVTLRCSSQSGHNTVSWYQQALGQGPQFIFQYYREEENGRGNFPPRFSGLQFPNYSSELNVNALELDDSALYLCASSFKGVNRNTEAFFGQGTRLTVV.

This clonotype was recorded a few times. The V gene is TRBV7-2, the J gene TRBJ2-1, with 8 bases aligning to TRBD2. Germline assignment: CDR1 SGHTA and CDR2 FQGNSA. V gave up 1 base and J gave up 7 bases; unmatched junction bases: 9. This CDR3 spans 16 amino acids. The CDR3, as DNA: TGTGCCAGCAGCTTAGTCTCGGCGGGAGGAGGGAATGAGCAGTTCTTC. Protein sequence: CASSLVSAGGGNEQFF.

V gene TRBV14 combines with J gene TRBJ2-7, with TRBD1 matching 7 bases. The germline V gene has CDR1 SGHDN and CDR2 FVKESK. The CDR3 covers 18 residues. Trimming removed 4 bases from V and 4 bases from J; junction bases left unmatched: 19. The CDR3 spells CASSPSKGAGWSHYEQYV. The DNA for the CDR3 is TGTGCCAGCAGCCCCAGCAAGGGGGCAGGGTGGTCGCATTACGAGCAGTACGTC.

This clonotype showed up just a few times. The chain has TRBV12-3 or TRBV12-4 and TRBJ1-5; D not certain. V dropped 1 base and J dropped 7 bases, with 5 bases sitting between them. The CDR3 has 12 amino acids. The CDR3 nucleotides read TGTGCCAGCAGTTTAGGCCTACAGCCCCAGCATTTT. As protein: CASSLGLQPQHF.

The V gene is TRBV20-1, the J gene TRBJ2-6, with TRBD1 matching over 11 bases. Germline V gene lookup returns CDR1 DFQATT and CDR2 SNEGSKA (reference sequence). J lost 4 bases, V lost 0 bases, and 5 bases had no gene match. This CDR3 region has 17 residues. The CDR3 coding sequence is TGCAGTGCTAGAGATCGGACAGGGGGCTCAGGGGCCAACGTCCTGACTTTC. This translates into CSARDRTGGSGANVLTF.

This clonotype was seen more than once but under ten times. The J gene is TRBJ1-1, the V gene TRBV12-3 or TRBV12-4; D not certain. CDR3 length equals 17 residues. Deletions cut 7 bases from V and 3 bases from J, with 24 bases between. This chain's CDR3 is CASITIRELSGHTEAFF. The CDR3 coding sequence is TGTGCCAGCATTACCATCCGAGAGCTTTCAGGTCACACTGAAGCTTTCTTT.

This chain connects TRBV5-1 to TRBJ2-7; D gene ambiguous. This CDR3 region has 13 residues. Germline lookup yields CDR1 SGHRS and CDR2 YFSETQ. The V gene lost 7 bases and the J gene lost 0 bases, with 11 bases spanning the gap. CDR3 DNA sequence: TGCGCCAGCGGTCCCCAGGACTCCTACGAGCAGTACTTC. Its translation is CASGPQDSYEQYF.

This chain uses TRBV20-1 with TRBJ2-1; D unclear. This CDR3 is 14 amino acids long. Trimming took 1 base from V and 5 from J, leaving 12 bases between them. Germline-derived CDR1 and CDR2 are DFQATT and SNEGSKA (reference sequence). The CDR3 coding sequence is TGCAGTGCTAGAGTCCACCAAGGGCACAATGAGCAGTTCTTC. This codes for CSARVHQGHNEQFF.